These T cell receptor beta chains were read from a single sample in a study of T-cell reconstitution after alpha-beta-depleted transplantation in children. TCRdb processed the PCR reads anew with MiXCR; each CDR3 protein has one entry. Of about 340,000 distinct CDR3 sequences in the sample, approximately 12% were seen once. Specimen: PBMCs, collected from the stem cell graft. These receptors were taken from a human donor who donated a stem cell graft to a child with Fanconi anemia. Each CDR3 is given with its conserved first and last residue. Each record gives: J gene, D gene, V gene, clone size, CDR3 DNA, CDR3 protein. A D gene is named only where the DNA matches it firmly. Size is omitted from some rows. Given values are once, few, many or a class for expanded clones.

TRBJ2-1 . TRBV19 . TGTGCCAGTAGTAACCGGGACCGCTACAATGAGCAGTTCTTC CASSNRDRYNEQFF
TRBJ2-2 . TRBV6-2/TRBV6-3 few TGTGCCAGCAGCTCCCAACACTCCTGGGGGGCTACCACCGGGGAGCTGTTTTTT CASSSQHSWGATTGELFF
TRBJ2-1 . TRBV24-1 . TGTGCCACCAGTGACCCGTTTATCAGTGAGCAGTTCTTC CATSDPFISEQFF
TRBJ2-1 . TRBV28 few TGTGCCAGCAGTTTGGGAGGACAGGCAGTCTATGAGCAGTTCTTC CASSLGGQAVYEQFF
TRBJ2-1 TRBD2 TRBV7-8 many TGTGCCAGCAGCACCGGGACTAGCGTAGTCTACAATGAGCAGTTCTTC CASSTGTSVVYNEQFF
TRBJ1-1 . TRBV4-3 few TGCGCCAGCAGCCAAGGACAGTTGAACACTGAAGCTTTCTTT CASSQGQLNTEAFF
TRBJ2-1 . TRBV5-3 . TGTGCCATGGGCCCTGGCCCCGACAGTCTCATCAATGAGCAGTTCTTC CAMGPGPDSLINEQFF
TRBJ1-2 . TRBV7-2 many TGTGCCAGCAGCCCCGATAGTGGTCCCTATGGCTACACCTTC CASSPDSGPYGYTF
TRBJ2-2 . TRBV28 few TGTGCCAGCAGCCCTTCAGCAGGAGCGGCCGGGGAGCTGTTTTTT CASSPSAGAAGELFF
TRBJ2-7 . TRBV11-2 few TGTGCCAGCAGCTTAGAAGGGATCCAAGACGAGCAGTACTTC CASSLEGIQDEQYF
TRBJ1-1 . TRBV7-9 many TGTGCCAGCAGTCTGCTCGACAGGCGGAACACTGAAGCTTTCTTT CASSLLDRRNTEAFF
TRBJ2-3 TRBD1 TRBV20-1 . TGCAGTGCTCGGGACAGCAGCACAGATACGCAGTATTTT CSARDSSTDTQYF
TRBJ1-2 . TRBV5-8 few TGTGCCAGCAGCTTGAGGCTTTTCTATGGCTACACCTTC CASSLRLFYGYTF
TRBJ2-7 . TRBV6-2/TRBV6-3 few TGTGCCAGCAGTAGGGACACCTATCGGAACGAGCAGTACTTC CASSRDTYRNEQYF
TRBJ2-1 TRBD1 TRBV5-1 many TGCGCCAGCAGCCCAGGACTAGGACAGGGGCGCAATGAGCAGTTCTTC CASSPGLGQGRNEQFF
TRBJ2-6 . TRBV4-3 many TGCGCCAGCAGCCAAGAAACGCCCCCGGCCGTCCTGACTTTC CASSQETPPAVLTF
TRBJ1-4 . TRBV7-9 . TGTGCCAGCACTACCCTTACAGGTCTAGGGGATGAAAAACTGTTTTTT CASTTLTGLGDEKLFF
TRBJ1-1 . TRBV4-2 many TGTGCCAGCAGCCTTGGAAACCGGGACTTTTACACTGAAGCTTTCTTT CASSLGNRDFYTEAFF
TRBJ2-4 TRBD1 TRBV6-1 . TGTGCCAGCAACCCGGGACAGGGAAACATTCAGTACTTC CASNPGQGNIQYF
TRBJ1-2 . TRBV6-2/TRBV6-3 . TGTGCCAGCAGTTCGGGTGGCGCGGGAGCCTTAGCAGGCTACACCTTC CASSSGGAGALAGYTF
TRBJ2-1 TRBD2 TRBV29-1 few TGCAGCGTTGGTCCGGGGGGGCCCGATGAGCAGTTCTTC CSVGPGGPDEQFF
TRBJ2-2 . TRBV7-8 many TGTGCCAGCAGCTTAGCCCCCGGGGAGCTGTTTTTT CASSLAPGELFF
TRBJ1-6 . TRBV6-1 . TGTGCCAGCAGTCGGGCTAGGTTAAATTCACCCCTCCACTTT CASSRARLNSPLHF
TRBJ1-1 . TRBV7-8 . TGTGCCAGCAGCTCTTCACGTCCCCGTTCTAACACTGAAGCTTTCTTT CASSSSRPRSNTEAFF
TRBJ1-1 TRBD1 TRBV20-1 few TGCAGTGCTAGGGGGGACAGGGCGAACACTGAAGCTTTCTTT CSARGDRANTEAFF
TRBJ2-5 TRBD2 TRBV11-2 few TGTGCCAGCAGCTTAGCTCCCAGCGGGGGACAAGAGACCCAGTACTTC CASSLAPSGGQETQYF
TRBJ1-2 . TRBV12-3/TRBV12-4 few TGTGCCAGCAGTTTAGCCGGGGGACTAGGTGGCTACACCTTC CASSLAGGLGGYTF
TRBJ1-2 . TRBV5-1 . TGCGCCAGCAGGCGAGAGATCTCAGGGTATGGCTACACCTTC CASRREISGYGYTF
TRBJ1-4 . TRBV27 . TGTGCCAGCAGTTTATCCTTTTACGAAAAACTGTTTTTT CASSLSFYEKLFF
TRBJ1-4 . TRBV18 few TGTGCCAGCTCTTCACAAAGAACTAATGAAAAACTGTTTTTT CASSSQRTNEKLFF
TRBJ2-2 TRBD2 TRBV7-2 . TGTGCCAGCAGCTCAGTGGCTGGCGGGGGTAGCACCGGGGAGCTGTTTTTT CASSSVAGGGSTGELFF
TRBJ1-4 . TRBV4-2 few TGTGCCAGCAGCCAACAAGTGACCGATAATGAAAAACTGTTTTTT CASSQQVTDNEKLFF
TRBJ2-1 . TRBV11-2 . TGTGCCAGCAGCTTAGAAAGGACGACCTACAATGAGCAGTTCTTC CASSLERTTYNEQFF
TRBJ1-1 . TRBV3-1 many TGTGCCAGCAGCCAAGAGGGCACTTACACTGAAGCTTTCTTT CASSQEGTYTEAFF
TRBJ2-5 . TRBV5-1 many TGCGCCAGCAGATTTTCCCAAGAGACCCAGTACTTC CASRFSQETQYF
TRBJ2-2 . TRBV27 many TGTGCCAGCAGTTTAGATTTACGTGGGGCAGGCACCGGGGAGCTGTTTTTT CASSLDLRGAGTGELFF
TRBJ2-7 TRBD1 TRBV30 many TGTGCCTGGAGTGACCTCCGGGACAGGGCACATTACGAGCAGTACTTC CAWSDLRDRAHYEQYF
TRBJ2-1 . TRBV3-2 . TGTGCCACCTCCCAGGCTGCAATTAGCGGGGGGGCCGATGAGCAGTTCTTC CATSQAAISGGADEQFF
TRBJ2-5 . TRBV5-1 . TGCGCCAGCAGCCCTCGTTCCGATCAAGAGACCCAGTACTTC CASSPRSDQETQYF